This is a list of T cell receptor beta chains from one sample in a study of cytomegalovirus exposure and HLA in healthy donors. Sequencing used immunoSEQ multiplex PCR; TCRdb keeps in-frame clones, though not all of them. The table lists around 150,000 clones, 80% of them singletons, with roughly 10% in the top ten. Sequencing used PBMCs. The receptors originated from a man aged 18 to 29 in good health and CMV-seropositive. CDR3s include the opening cysteine and the closing phenylalanine or tryptophan. Each record gives: clone size, V gene, J gene, CDR3 protein. Where a row states a size, it is once, few, many or the class of an expanded clone; other rows omit it.

clone size: .; V gene: TRBV29-1; J gene: TRBJ2-7; CDR3 protein: CSVPQVGSYEQYF
clone size: .; V gene: TRBV5-4; J gene: TRBJ2-5; CDR3 protein: CASSGGRAGETQYF
clone size: .; V gene: TRBV9; J gene: TRBJ1-5; CDR3 protein: CASSPGGASNQPQHF
clone size: once; V gene: TRBV30; J gene: TRBJ2-3; CDR3 protein: CAWSWGGTDTQYF
clone size: .; V gene: TRBV4-2; J gene: TRBJ2-1; CDR3 protein: CASSQETGTGVFGYNEQFF
clone size: .; V gene: TRBV6-5; J gene: TRBJ1-2; CDR3 protein: CASSVLQSHYGYTF
clone size: .; V gene: TRBV6-1; J gene: TRBJ1-1; CDR3 protein: CASTRGDMNTEAFF
clone size: once; V gene: TRBV7-9; J gene: TRBJ2-6; CDR3 protein: CASSFKVLRRRSGANVLTF
clone size: .; V gene: TRBV10-3; J gene: TRBJ1-1; CDR3 protein: CAIRKGETEAFF
clone size: .; V gene: TRBV5-1; J gene: TRBJ2-3; CDR3 protein: CASSYTGGTDTQYF
clone size: .; V gene: TRBV2; J gene: TRBJ2-5; CDR3 protein: CASPGGRTGASETQYF